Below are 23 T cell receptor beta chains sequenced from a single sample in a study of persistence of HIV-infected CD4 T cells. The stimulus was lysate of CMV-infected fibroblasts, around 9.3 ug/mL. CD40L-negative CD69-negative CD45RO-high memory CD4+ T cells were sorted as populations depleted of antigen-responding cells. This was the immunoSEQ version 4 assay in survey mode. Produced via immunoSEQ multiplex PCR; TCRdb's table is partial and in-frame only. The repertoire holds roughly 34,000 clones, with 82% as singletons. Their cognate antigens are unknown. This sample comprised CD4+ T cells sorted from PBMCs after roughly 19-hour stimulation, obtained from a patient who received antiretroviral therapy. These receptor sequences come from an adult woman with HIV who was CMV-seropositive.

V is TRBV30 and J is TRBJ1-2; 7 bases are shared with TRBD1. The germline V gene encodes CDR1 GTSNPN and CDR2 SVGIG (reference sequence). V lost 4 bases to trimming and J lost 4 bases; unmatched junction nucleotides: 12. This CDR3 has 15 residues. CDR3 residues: CAWIASGQRSYGYTF. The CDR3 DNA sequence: TGTGCCTGGATTGCCTCGGGACAGAGAAGCTATGGCTACACCTTC. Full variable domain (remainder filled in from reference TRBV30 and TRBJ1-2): SQTIHQWPATLVQPVGSPLSLECTVEGTSNPNLYWYRQAAGRGLQLLFYSVGIGQISSEVPQNLSASRPQDRQFILSSKKLLLSDSGFYLCAWIASGQRSYGYTFGSGTRLTVV.

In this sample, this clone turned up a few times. The chain's CDR3 is CASTGTWNQPQHF. CDR3 nucleotide sequence: TGTGCCAGCACTGGGACATGGAATCAGCCCCAGCATTTT. J is TRBJ1-5 and V is TRBV6-5; maybe TRBD1 (6 bases). CDR3 length equals 13 residues. The germline V gene has CDR1 MNHEY and CDR2 SVGAGI. With 7 bases removed from V and 4 bases from J, the gap between germline ends came to 11 bases.

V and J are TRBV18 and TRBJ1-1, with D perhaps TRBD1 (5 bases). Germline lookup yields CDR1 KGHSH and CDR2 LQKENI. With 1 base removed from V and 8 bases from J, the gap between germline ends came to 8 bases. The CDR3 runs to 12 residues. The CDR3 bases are TGTGCCAGCTCACCACTCTGGGGGGAAGCTTTCTTT. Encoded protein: CASSPLWGEAFF.

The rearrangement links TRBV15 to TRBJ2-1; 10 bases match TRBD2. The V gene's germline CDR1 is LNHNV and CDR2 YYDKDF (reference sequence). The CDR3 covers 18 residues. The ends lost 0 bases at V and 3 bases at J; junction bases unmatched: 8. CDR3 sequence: CATSRETIGTSDYNEQFF. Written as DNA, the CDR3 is TGTGCCACCAGCAGAGAGACAATCGGGACTAGCGACTACAATGAGCAGTTCTTC.

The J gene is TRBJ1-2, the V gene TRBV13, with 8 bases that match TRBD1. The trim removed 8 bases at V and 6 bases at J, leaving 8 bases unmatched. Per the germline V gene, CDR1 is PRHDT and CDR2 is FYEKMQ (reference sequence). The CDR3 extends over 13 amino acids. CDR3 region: CASRGQVANGYTF. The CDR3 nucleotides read TGTGCCAGCCGGGGACAGGTGGCGAATGGCTACACCTTC.

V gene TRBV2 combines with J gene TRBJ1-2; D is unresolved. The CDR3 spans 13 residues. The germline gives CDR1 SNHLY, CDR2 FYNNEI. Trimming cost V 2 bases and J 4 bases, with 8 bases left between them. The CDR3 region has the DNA TGTGCCAGCAGTGAATTAGGTGCCTATGGCTACACCTTC. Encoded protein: CASSELGAYGYTF.

CDR3 coding DNA: TGTGCCAGTAGCAACAGGGATTTAGCCAAAAACATTCAGTACTTC. Amino acid sequence: CASSNRDLAKNIQYF. The V call is TRBV19, the J call TRBJ2-4; tentatively, D is TRBD1 (6 bases). Trimming took 6 bases from V and 0 from J, leaving 12 bases between them. Germline V gene data show CDR1 as LNHDA and CDR2 as SQIVND (reference sequence). CDR3 size: 15 residues.

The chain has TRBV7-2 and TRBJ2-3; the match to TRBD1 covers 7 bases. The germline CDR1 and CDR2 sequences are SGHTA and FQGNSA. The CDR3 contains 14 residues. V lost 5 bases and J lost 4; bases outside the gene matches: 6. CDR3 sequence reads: CASSPRTGPDTQYF. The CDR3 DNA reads TGTGCCAGCAGCCCGCGGACAGGTCCAGATACGCAGTATTTT.

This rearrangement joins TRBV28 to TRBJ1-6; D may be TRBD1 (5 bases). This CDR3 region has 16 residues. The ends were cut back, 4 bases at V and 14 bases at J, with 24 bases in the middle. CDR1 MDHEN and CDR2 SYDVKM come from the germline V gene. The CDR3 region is CASSYRAGRAVRTLHF. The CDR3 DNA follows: TGTGCCAGCAGTTATAGGGCCGGCAGGGCGGTTCGAACCCTCCACTTT.

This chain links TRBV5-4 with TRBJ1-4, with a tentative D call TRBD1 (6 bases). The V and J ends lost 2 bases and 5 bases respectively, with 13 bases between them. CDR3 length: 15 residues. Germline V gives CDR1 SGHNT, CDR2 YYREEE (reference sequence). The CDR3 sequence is CASSLGQRLNEKLFF. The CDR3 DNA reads TGTGCCAGCAGCTTAGGACAGCGATTAAATGAAAAACTGTTTTTT.

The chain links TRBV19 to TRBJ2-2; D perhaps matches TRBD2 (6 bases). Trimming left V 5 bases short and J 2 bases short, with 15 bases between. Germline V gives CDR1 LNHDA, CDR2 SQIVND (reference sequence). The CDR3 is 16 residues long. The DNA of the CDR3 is TGTGCCAGTAGTCACGTTGGGGCGGGAAACACCGGGGAGCTGTTTTTT. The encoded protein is CASSHVGAGNTGELFF.

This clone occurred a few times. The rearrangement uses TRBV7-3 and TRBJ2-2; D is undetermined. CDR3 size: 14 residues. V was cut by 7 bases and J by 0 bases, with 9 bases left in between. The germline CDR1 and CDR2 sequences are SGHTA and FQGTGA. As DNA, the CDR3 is TGTGCCAGCAAGGGCGTAGCGAACACCGGGGAGCTGTTTTTT. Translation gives CASKGVANTGELFF.

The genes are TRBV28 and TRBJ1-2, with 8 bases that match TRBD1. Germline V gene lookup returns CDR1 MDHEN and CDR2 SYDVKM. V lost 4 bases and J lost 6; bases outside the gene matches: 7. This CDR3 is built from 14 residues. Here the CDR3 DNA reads TGTGCCAGCAGTTCAGGACAGGGAGTTAATGGCTACACCTTC. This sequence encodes CASSSGQGVNGYTF.

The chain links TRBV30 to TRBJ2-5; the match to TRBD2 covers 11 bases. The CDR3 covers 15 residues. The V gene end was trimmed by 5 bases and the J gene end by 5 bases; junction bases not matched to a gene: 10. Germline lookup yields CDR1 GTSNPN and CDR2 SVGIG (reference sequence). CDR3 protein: CAWGLAASGRETQYF. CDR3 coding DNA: TGTGCCTGGGGGCTTGCGGCTAGCGGGAGGGAGACCCAGTACTTC.

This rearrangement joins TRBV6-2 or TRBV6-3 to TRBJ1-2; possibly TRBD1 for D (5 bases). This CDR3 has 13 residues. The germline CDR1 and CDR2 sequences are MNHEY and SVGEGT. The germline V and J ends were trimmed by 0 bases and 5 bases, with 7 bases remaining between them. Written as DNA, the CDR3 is TGTGCCAGCAGTTACTCGGGGCTTTATGGCTACACCTTC. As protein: CASSYSGLYGYTF.

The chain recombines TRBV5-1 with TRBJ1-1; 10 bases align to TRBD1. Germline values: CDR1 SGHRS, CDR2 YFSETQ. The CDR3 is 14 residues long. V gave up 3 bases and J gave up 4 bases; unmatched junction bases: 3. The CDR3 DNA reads TGCGCCAGCAGCTACCGGGACAGGGGCACTGAAGCTTTCTTT. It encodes CASSYRDRGTEAFF.

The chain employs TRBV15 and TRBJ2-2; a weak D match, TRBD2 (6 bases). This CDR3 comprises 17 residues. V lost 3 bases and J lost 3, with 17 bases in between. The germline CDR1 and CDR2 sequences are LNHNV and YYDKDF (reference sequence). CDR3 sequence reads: CATSRSRDSGDTGELFF. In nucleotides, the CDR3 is TGTGCCACCAGCAGGTCGAGGGACTCCGGCGACACCGGGGAGCTGTTTTTT.

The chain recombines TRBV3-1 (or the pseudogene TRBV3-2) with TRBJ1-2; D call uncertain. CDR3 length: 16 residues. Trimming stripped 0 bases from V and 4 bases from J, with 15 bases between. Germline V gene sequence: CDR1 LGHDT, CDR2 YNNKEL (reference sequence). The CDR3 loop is CASSQDRTYRTYGYTF. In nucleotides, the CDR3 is TGTGCCAGCAGCCAAGATAGGACGTACCGAACCTATGGCTACACCTTC.

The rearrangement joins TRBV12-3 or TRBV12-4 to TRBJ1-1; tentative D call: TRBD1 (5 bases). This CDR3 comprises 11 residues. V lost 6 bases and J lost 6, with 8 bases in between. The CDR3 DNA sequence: TGTGCCAGCAGCCAGGGCGCTGAAGCTTTCTTT. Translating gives CASSQGAEAFF.

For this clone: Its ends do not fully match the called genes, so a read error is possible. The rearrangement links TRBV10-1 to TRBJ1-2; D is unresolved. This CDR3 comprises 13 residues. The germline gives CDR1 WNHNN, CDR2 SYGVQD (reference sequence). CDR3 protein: CASSEEAHYGYTF. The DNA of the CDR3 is TGCGCCAGCAGTGAGGAGGCCCACTACGGCTACACCTTC.

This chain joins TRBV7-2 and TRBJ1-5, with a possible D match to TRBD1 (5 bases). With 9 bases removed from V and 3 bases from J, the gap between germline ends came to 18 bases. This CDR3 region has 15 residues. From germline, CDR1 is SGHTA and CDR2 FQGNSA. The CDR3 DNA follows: TGTGCCAGTTCCGGGGGGGGAGGACACAATCAGCCCCAGCATTTT. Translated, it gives CASSGGGGHNQPQHF.

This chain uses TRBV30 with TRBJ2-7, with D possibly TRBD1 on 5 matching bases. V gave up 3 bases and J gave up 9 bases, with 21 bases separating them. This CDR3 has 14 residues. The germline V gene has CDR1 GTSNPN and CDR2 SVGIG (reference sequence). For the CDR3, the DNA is TGTGCCTGGAGGTCAGGGTTACCTGTCCGGATGCAGTACTTC. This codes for CAWRSGLPVRMQYF.

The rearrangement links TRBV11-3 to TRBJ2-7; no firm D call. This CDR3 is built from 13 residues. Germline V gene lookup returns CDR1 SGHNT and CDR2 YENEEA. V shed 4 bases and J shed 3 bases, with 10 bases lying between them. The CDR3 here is CASSYLKDYEQYF. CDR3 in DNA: TGTGCCAGCAGCTACCTTAAGGACTACGAGCAGTACTTC. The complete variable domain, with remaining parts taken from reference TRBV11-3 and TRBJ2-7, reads EAGVVQSPRYKIIEKKQPVAFWCNPISGHNTLYWYLQNLGQGPELLIRYENEEAVDDSQLPKDRFSAERLKGVDSTLKIQPAELGDSAVYLCASSYLKDYEQYFGPGTRLTVT.